Below, one T cell receptor (beta chain) is given with its context. Its antigen is still unknown. Treatment meaning: around 19 received Ad26.COV2.S at low or high dose, single or two shots; about five received placebo; per-sample allocation not given. After the first vaccine or placebo injection, samples were drawn on day 63. An 18-55-year-old adult in Boston served as donor. The sample belongs to a study of Ad26.COV2.S vaccination and SARS-CoV-2 variants. Across the whole study: Dosing was one shot or two shots 56 days apart.

Germline values: CDR1 GTSNPN, CDR2 SVGIG (reference sequence). This CDR3 contains 15 residues. J gave up 3 bases and V 2 bases, and 4 bases lay outside the gene matches. Study-wide findings and caveats: There was reportedly substantial breadth in spike-specific CD8+ and CD4+ T cell responses after vaccination.

TCRdb keeps only in-frame clones here, not all; method: immunoSEQ multiplex PCR. The sample shows approximately 350,000 clones, around 87% of them seen only once. This TCR was recovered from a person aged 18-60 years who received the Ad26.COV2.S COVID-19 vaccine or a placebo. J is TRBJ1-2 and V is TRBV30; 12 nucleotides line up with TRBD1. Sequenced material: peripheral blood, taken in a trial of Ad26.COV2.S vaccine versus placebo. The CDR3 DNA reads as TGTGCCTGGAGTCCGGGACAGGGGGCTTACTATGGCTACACCTTC. The encoded protein is CAWSPGQGAYYGYTF.